A selection of T cell receptor beta chains follows, all from one sample in a study of blood T cell repertoires in COVID-19. Assay used: immunoSEQ multiplex PCR; TCRdb lists only in-frame clones, some missing. The sample lists under 75,000 clones; under 85% were seen once. Sequenced sample: peripheral blood. The receptor set was obtained from a woman in her 70s with acute or convalescent COVID-19. CDR3s include the opening cysteine and the closing phenylalanine or tryptophan. Fields, in order: V gene, J gene, CDR3 length, D gene, clone size, CDR3 protein, CDR3 DNA. D genes are given only for firm matches. Size tells how often a clone was seen (once, few, many) or the class of an expanded clone, and some rows leave it out.

V gene: TRBV27
J gene: TRBJ2-2
CDR3 length: 14
D gene: .
clone size: .
CDR3 protein: CASSLLGATGELFF
CDR3 DNA: TGTGCCAGCAGTTTATTGGGGGCGACCGGGGAGCTGTTTTTT

V gene: TRBV11-3
J gene: TRBJ1-4
CDR3 length: 16
D gene: .
clone size: .
CDR3 protein: CASSPGQTPTNEKLFF
CDR3 DNA: TGTGCCAGCAGCCCCGGACAGACCCCAACTAATGAAAAACTGTTTTTT

V gene: TRBV29-1
J gene: TRBJ2-3
CDR3 length: 13
D gene: .
clone size: few
CDR3 protein: CSVVSASTDTQYF
CDR3 DNA: TGCAGCGTTGTCAGCGCTAGCACAGATACGCAGTATTTT

V gene: TRBV15
J gene: TRBJ2-1
CDR3 length: 13
D gene: .
clone size: .
CDR3 protein: CATSTRNYNEQFF
CDR3 DNA: TGTGCCACCAGCACGCGCAATTACAATGAGCAGTTCTTC

V gene: TRBV2
J gene: TRBJ2-3
CDR3 length: 14
D gene: .
clone size: .
CDR3 protein: CASSSTRGTDTQYF
CDR3 DNA: TGTGCCAGCAGTTCCACTAGAGGTACAGATACGCAGTATTTT

V gene: TRBV19
J gene: TRBJ2-7
CDR3 length: 14
D gene: TRBD1
clone size: .
CDR3 protein: CASSIGGTAREQYF
CDR3 DNA: TGTGCCAGTAGTATAGGTGGGACAGCGCGCGAGCAGTACTTC

V gene: TRBV11-3
J gene: TRBJ2-5
CDR3 length: 13
D gene: TRBD1
clone size: .
CDR3 protein: CASSRDSQETQYF
CDR3 DNA: TGTGCCAGCAGCAGGGACAGTCAAGAGACCCAGTACTTC

V gene: TRBV5-4
J gene: TRBJ2-2
CDR3 length: 14
D gene: TRBD1
clone size: .
CDR3 protein: CASSSSQGGGELFF
CDR3 DNA: TGTGCCAGCAGCTCGTCACAGGGGGGCGGGGAGCTGTTTTTT

V gene: TRBV5-6
J gene: TRBJ2-3
CDR3 length: 15
D gene: .
clone size: .
CDR3 protein: CASSLGVGGTDTQYF
CDR3 DNA: TGTGCCAGCAGCTTGGGTGTCGGGGGCACAGATACGCAGTATTTT

V gene: TRBV7-2
J gene: TRBJ2-7
CDR3 length: 16
D gene: TRBD2
clone size: .
CDR3 protein: CASSLDRSAGSYEQYF
CDR3 DNA: TGTGCCAGCAGCTTAGATAGGTCAGCGGGGTCCTACGAGCAGTACTTC

V gene: TRBV6-1
J gene: TRBJ2-7
CDR3 length: 13
D gene: .
clone size: .
CDR3 protein: CASSEWSSYEQYF
CDR3 DNA: TGTGCCAGCAGTGAGTGGAGCTCCTACGAGCAGTACTTC

V gene: TRBV5-5
J gene: TRBJ1-6
CDR3 length: 18
D gene: TRBD1
clone size: .
CDR3 protein: CAGSQTSTGPGSLSPLHF
CDR3 DNA: TGTGCCGGCAGCCAGACCTCGACAGGGCCAGGTAGTTTGTCACCCCTCCACTTT

V gene: TRBV9
J gene: TRBJ2-1
CDR3 length: 15
D gene: TRBD2
clone size: .
CDR3 protein: CASSVQAGGYNEQFF
CDR3 DNA: TGTGCCAGCAGCGTACAAGCGGGGGGTTACAATGAGCAGTTCTTC

V gene: TRBV7-2
J gene: TRBJ2-1
CDR3 length: 16
D gene: TRBD2
clone size: .
CDR3 protein: CASSSQLAGKYNEQFF
CDR3 DNA: TGTGCCAGCAGCTCCCAACTAGCGGGGAAGTACAATGAGCAGTTCTTC

V gene: TRBV7-9
J gene: TRBJ1-2
CDR3 length: 15
D gene: .
clone size: once
CDR3 protein: CASSFSPGLYYGYTF
CDR3 DNA: TGTGCCAGCAGCTTCTCCCCAGGGCTGTACTATGGCTACACCTTC

V gene: TRBV2
J gene: TRBJ1-1
CDR3 length: 15
D gene: .
clone size: .
CDR3 protein: CASSEAWTVGTEAFF
CDR3 DNA: TGTGCCAGCAGTGAAGCCTGGACAGTGGGCACTGAAGCTTTCTTT

V gene: TRBV12-3/TRBV12-4
J gene: TRBJ1-1
CDR3 length: 11
D gene: TRBD1
clone size: .
CDR3 protein: CASSRGIEAFF
CDR3 DNA: TGTGCCAGTAGCAGGGGGATTGAAGCTTTCTTT

V gene: TRBV2
J gene: TRBJ2-1
CDR3 length: 14
D gene: .
clone size: once
CDR3 protein: CASNKGRAYNEQFF
CDR3 DNA: TGTGCCAGCAACAAGGGCAGGGCCTACAATGAGCAGTTCTTC

V gene: TRBV29-1
J gene: TRBJ2-3
CDR3 length: 14
D gene: TRBD2
clone size: .
CDR3 protein: CTPGGNKPTDTQYF
CDR3 DNA: TGCACCCCCGGGGGGAACAAACCCACAGATACGCAGTATTTT

V gene: TRBV5-4
J gene: TRBJ2-7
CDR3 length: 15
D gene: .
clone size: .
CDR3 protein: CASSYGQSEGSEQYF
CDR3 DNA: TGTGCCAGCAGCTATGGACAGTCCGAAGGGAGCGAGCAGTACTTC

V gene: TRBV19
J gene: TRBJ1-6
CDR3 length: 16
D gene: .
clone size: .
CDR3 protein: CASSDRRRGSNSPLHF
CDR3 DNA: TGTGCCAGTAGTGACCGACGGAGGGGATCCAATTCACCCCTCCACTTT

V gene: TRBV9
J gene: TRBJ2-2
CDR3 length: 15
D gene: TRBD1
clone size: .
CDR3 protein: CASSPGDRGTGELFF
CDR3 DNA: TGTGCCAGCAGCCCAGGGGACAGGGGCACCGGGGAGCTGTTTTTT

V gene: TRBV6-5
J gene: TRBJ1-6
CDR3 length: 15
D gene: .
clone size: .
CDR3 protein: CASRATVRENSPLHF
CDR3 DNA: TGTGCCAGCCGAGCCACGGTCCGAGAAAATTCACCCCTCCACTTT

V gene: TRBV6-1
J gene: TRBJ1-6
CDR3 length: 14
D gene: .
clone size: .
CDR3 protein: CASSEQQRHSPLHF
CDR3 DNA: TGTGCCAGCAGTGAACAACAACGACACTCACCCCTCCACTTT

V gene: TRBV18
J gene: TRBJ1-4
CDR3 length: 15
D gene: .
clone size: .
CDR3 protein: CASSQNSGSNEKLFF
CDR3 DNA: TGTGCCAGCTCGCAGAACTCGGGGAGTAATGAAAAACTGTTTTTT

V gene: TRBV2
J gene: TRBJ2-7
CDR3 length: 14
D gene: TRBD2
clone size: .
CDR3 protein: CASRPLSGGYEQYF
CDR3 DNA: TGTGCCAGCAGGCCCCTTAGCGGGGGGTACGAGCAGTACTTC

V gene: TRBV15
J gene: TRBJ2-5
CDR3 length: 14
D gene: .
clone size: few
CDR3 protein: CATSGGGSQETQYF
CDR3 DNA: TGTGCCACCAGTGGGGGAGGTTCCCAAGAGACCCAGTACTTC

V gene: TRBV5-4
J gene: TRBJ1-4
CDR3 length: 16
D gene: .
clone size: .
CDR3 protein: CASSLDFESGEEKLFF
CDR3 DNA: TGTGCCAGCAGCTTGGATTTTGAGTCCGGAGAGGAAAAACTGTTTTTT

V gene: TRBV7-8
J gene: TRBJ1-5
CDR3 length: 15
D gene: TRBD1
clone size: .
CDR3 protein: CASSLQDRVGQPQHF
CDR3 DNA: TGTGCCAGCAGCTTACAAGACAGGGTCGGTCAGCCCCAGCATTTT

V gene: TRBV28
J gene: TRBJ2-2
CDR3 length: 13
D gene: .
clone size: .
CDR3 protein: CASRDSNTGELFF
CDR3 DNA: TGTGCCAGCAGGGACAGTAACACCGGGGAGCTGTTTTTT

V gene: TRBV7-8
J gene: TRBJ1-3
CDR3 length: 14
D gene: TRBD1
clone size: once
CDR3 protein: CASSPRGPGNTIYF
CDR3 DNA: TGTGCCAGCAGCCCGAGGGGGCCTGGAAACACCATATATTTT

V gene: TRBV9
J gene: TRBJ2-5
CDR3 length: 14
D gene: .
clone size: .
CDR3 protein: CASSLQGQGETQYF
CDR3 DNA: TGTGCCAGCAGCCTACAGGGTCAGGGGGAGACCCAGTACTTC

V gene: TRBV2
J gene: TRBJ1-4
CDR3 length: 13
D gene: TRBD1
clone size: .
CDR3 protein: CASSGDSGVKLFF
CDR3 DNA: TGTGCCAGCAGTGGGGACAGTGGGGTTAAACTGTTTTTT

V gene: TRBV13
J gene: TRBJ2-5
CDR3 length: 14
D gene: TRBD2
clone size: .
CDR3 protein: CASRPAGTQETQYF
CDR3 DNA: TGTGCCAGCCGCCCAGCGGGGACGCAAGAGACCCAGTACTTC

V gene: TRBV6-4
J gene: TRBJ1-1
CDR3 length: 14
D gene: .
clone size: once
CDR3 protein: CASKPGHQNTEAFF
CDR3 DNA: TGTGCCAGTAAGCCGGGACATCAGAACACTGAAGCTTTCTTT

V gene: TRBV28
J gene: TRBJ1-2
CDR3 length: 14
D gene: .
clone size: once
CDR3 protein: CASRVPGQNYGYTF
CDR3 DNA: TGTGCCAGCAGGGTTCCAGGGCAGAACTATGGCTACACCTTC

V gene: TRBV9
J gene: TRBJ1-3
CDR3 length: 12
D gene: .
clone size: .
CDR3 protein: CASSVPGGTIYF
CDR3 DNA: TGTGCCAGCAGCGTACCCGGTGGCACCATATATTTT

V gene: TRBV2
J gene: TRBJ1-2
CDR3 length: 17
D gene: TRBD1
clone size: .
CDR3 protein: CASSRGDRRPKYYGYTF
CDR3 DNA: TGTGCCAGCAGCCGTGGGGACAGGAGACCGAAGTACTATGGCTACACCTTC

V gene: TRBV6-5
J gene: TRBJ1-2
CDR3 length: 15
D gene: .
clone size: once
CDR3 protein: CASSYFSGTRSGYTF
CDR3 DNA: TGTGCCAGCAGTTACTTCTCCGGCACCCGGAGTGGCTACACCTTC

V gene: TRBV29-1
J gene: TRBJ2-2
CDR3 length: 14
D gene: TRBD1
clone size: once
CDR3 protein: CSAGQGLNTGELFF
CDR3 DNA: TGCAGCGCCGGACAGGGTCTGAACACCGGGGAGCTGTTTTTT

V gene: TRBV15
J gene: TRBJ1-4
CDR3 length: 15
D gene: TRBD1
clone size: few
CDR3 protein: CATSKSDRVEEKLFF
CDR3 DNA: TGTGCCACCAGCAAGTCGGACAGGGTGGAGGAAAAACTGTTTTTT

V gene: TRBV3-1/TRBV3-2
J gene: TRBJ2-7
CDR3 length: 14
D gene: TRBD1
clone size: few
CDR3 protein: CASSLGQGAYEQYF
CDR3 DNA: TGTGCCAGCAGCCTAGGACAGGGGGCGTACGAGCAGTACTTC

V gene: TRBV6-5
J gene: TRBJ1-2
CDR3 length: 14
D gene: .
clone size: .
CDR3 protein: CASRQGLANYGYTF
CDR3 DNA: TGTGCCAGCAGACAGGGACTAGCTAACTATGGCTACACCTTC

V gene: TRBV12-3/TRBV12-4
J gene: TRBJ1-2
CDR3 length: 13
D gene: .
clone size: few
CDR3 protein: CASSLSSGVGYTF
CDR3 DNA: TGTGCCAGCAGTTTGAGTTCGGGTGTCGGCTACACCTTC

V gene: TRBV19
J gene: TRBJ1-6
CDR3 length: 16
D gene: .
clone size: .
CDR3 protein: CASSIGRRADNSPLHF
CDR3 DNA: TGTGCCAGTAGTATCGGCCGGCGGGCAGATAATTCACCCCTCCACTTT

V gene: TRBV19
J gene: TRBJ2-1
CDR3 length: 17
D gene: .
clone size: once
CDR3 protein: CASSIGNGLSPYNEQFF
CDR3 DNA: TGTGCCAGTAGTATAGGAAACGGACTATCCCCATACAATGAGCAGTTCTTC

V gene: TRBV2
J gene: TRBJ2-2
CDR3 length: 15
D gene: TRBD1
clone size: .
CDR3 protein: CASKLDRVNTGELFF
CDR3 DNA: TGTGCCAGCAAGCTGGACAGGGTGAACACCGGGGAGCTGTTTTTT